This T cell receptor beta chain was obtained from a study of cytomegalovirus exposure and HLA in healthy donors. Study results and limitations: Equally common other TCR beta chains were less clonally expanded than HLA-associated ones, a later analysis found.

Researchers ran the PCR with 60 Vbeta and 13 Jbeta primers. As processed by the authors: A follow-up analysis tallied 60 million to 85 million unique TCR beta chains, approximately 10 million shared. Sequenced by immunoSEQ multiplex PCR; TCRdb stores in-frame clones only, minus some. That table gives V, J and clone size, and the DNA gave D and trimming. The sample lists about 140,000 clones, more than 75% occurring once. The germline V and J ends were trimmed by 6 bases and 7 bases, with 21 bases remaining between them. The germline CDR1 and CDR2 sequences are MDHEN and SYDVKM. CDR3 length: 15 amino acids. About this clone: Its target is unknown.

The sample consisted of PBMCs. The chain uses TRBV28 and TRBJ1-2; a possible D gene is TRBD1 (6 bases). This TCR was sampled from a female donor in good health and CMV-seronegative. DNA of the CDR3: TGTGCCAGCAGACCGCCCGGGGGGCTGGGGAGTGGCTACACCTTC. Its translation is CASRPPGGLGSGYTF.